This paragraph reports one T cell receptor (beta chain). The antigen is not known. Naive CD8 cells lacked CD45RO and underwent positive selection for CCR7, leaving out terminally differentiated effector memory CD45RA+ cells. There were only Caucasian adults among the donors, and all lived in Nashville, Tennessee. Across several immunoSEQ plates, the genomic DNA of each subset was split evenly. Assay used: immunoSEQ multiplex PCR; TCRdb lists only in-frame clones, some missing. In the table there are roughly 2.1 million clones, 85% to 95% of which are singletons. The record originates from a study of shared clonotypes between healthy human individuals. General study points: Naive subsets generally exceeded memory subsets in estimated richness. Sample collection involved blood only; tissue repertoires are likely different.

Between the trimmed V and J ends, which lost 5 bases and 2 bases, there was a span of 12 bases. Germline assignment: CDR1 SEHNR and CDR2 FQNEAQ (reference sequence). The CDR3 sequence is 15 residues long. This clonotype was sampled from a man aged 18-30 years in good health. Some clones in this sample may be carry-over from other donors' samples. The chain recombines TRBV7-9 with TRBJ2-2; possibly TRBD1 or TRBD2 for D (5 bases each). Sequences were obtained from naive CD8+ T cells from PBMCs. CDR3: CASSPPGDNTGELFF. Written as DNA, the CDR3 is TGTGCCAGCAGCCCCCCCGGGGACAACACCGGGGAGCTGTTTTTT.